These 21 T cell receptor beta chains came from one sample sequenced in a study of shared clonotypes between healthy human individuals. Profiling relied on immunoSEQ multiplex PCR, and the TCRdb table lists in-frame clones only, not all of them. The sample lists roughly 2.2 million clones, roughly 90% occurring once. Sample: naive CD4+ T cells from PBMCs. Subset in this sample: CD45RA+ positively selected. These receptor sequences come from a man aged 18 to 35 in good health. Some clones in this sample may be carry-over from other donors' samples.

CDR3 nucleotide sequence: TGTGCCAGCAGCACCAGAGCTAACTATGGCTACACCTTC. Protein: CASSTRANYGYTF. The chain combines TRBV7-9 with TRBJ1-2; D not certain. CDR1 SEHNR and CDR2 FQNEAQ come from the germline V gene (reference sequence). V lost 5 bases to trimming and J lost 0 bases, with 7 bases between them. CDR3 length equals 13 residues.

The chain has TRBV5-4 and TRBJ1-1; TRBD1 agrees at 7 bases. J lost 4 bases, V lost 2 bases, and 11 bases had no gene match. This CDR3 region has 16 residues. The germline gives CDR1 SGHNT, CDR2 YYREEE (reference sequence). The CDR3 spells CASSLGRDRAGTEAFF. The CDR3 nucleotides read TGTGCCAGCAGCTTAGGACGAGACAGGGCGGGCACTGAAGCTTTCTTT.

The chain combines TRBV6-5 with TRBJ1-5; D remains ambiguous. The CDR3 consists of 13 residues. CDR1 and CDR2 (germline): MNHEY, SVGAGI. V shed 6 bases and J shed 7 bases, with 13 bases lying between them. The CDR3 is CASRPTRRQPQHF. CDR3 nucleotides: TGTGCCAGCAGACCTACAAGGAGGCAGCCCCAGCATTTT.

The V and J genes are TRBV11-2 and TRBJ2-7; possible D gene TRBD1, 6 bases. This CDR3 has 16 amino acids. The V end lost 3 bases, the J end lost 3 bases, and 18 bases lay between the germline ends. Germline lookup yields CDR1 SGHAT and CDR2 FQNNGV. The CDR3 protein is CASSFGRTPGVYEQYF. The CDR3 DNA follows: TGTGCCAGCAGCTTCGGGCGGACTCCAGGGGTCTACGAGCAGTACTTC. The complete variable domain, with remaining parts taken from reference TRBV11-2 and TRBJ2-7, reads EAGVAQSPRYKIIEKRQSVAFWCNPISGHATLYWYQQILGQGPKLLIQFQNNGVVDDSQLPKDRFSAERLKGVDSTLKIQPAKLEDSAVYLCASSFGRTPGVYEQYFGPGTRLTVT.

Details on this clone: This CDR3 is also generated by other DNA sequences in the sample. The chain combines TRBV7-2 with TRBJ2-5; 7 bases map to TRBD2. The length of the CDR3 is 13 residues. Looked up from germline, CDR1 is SGHTA and CDR2 is FQGNSA. The V gene end was trimmed by 2 bases and the J gene end by 5 bases; junction bases not matched to a gene: 2. The CDR3 loop is CASSLYGRETQYF. DNA of the CDR3: TGTGCCAGCAGCTTATACGGGAGGGAGACCCAGTACTTC. The entire variable domain, with the rest obtained from reference TRBV7-2 and TRBJ2-5, is as follows: GAGVSQSPSNKVTEKGKDVELRCDPISGHTALYWYRQSLGQGLEFLIYFQGNSAPDKSGLPSDRFSAERTGGSVSTLTIQRTQQEDSAVYLCASSLYGRETQYFGPGTRLLVL.

The chain recombines TRBV11-3 with TRBJ2-3; 9 bases line up with TRBD2. The germline CDR1 and CDR2 sequences are SGHNT and YENEEA. The CDR3 has 13 residues. V lost 1 base to trimming and J lost 11 bases; unmatched junction nucleotides: 4. In DNA form, the CDR3 reads TGTGCCAGCAGCTTAGGGGCTAGCGGGGAGCAGTATTTT. Residues: CASSLGASGEQYF.

The chain carries TRBV5-1 and TRBJ1-5; D remains ambiguous. The CDR3 consists of 13 residues. Germline values: CDR1 SGHRS, CDR2 YFSETQ. V lost 4 bases, J lost 3 bases, and 8 bases lay in between. CDR3 sequence reads: CASSQELNQPQHF. CDR3 nucleotides: TGCGCCAGCAGCCAGGAACTCAATCAGCCCCAGCATTTT.

J is TRBJ2-2 and V is TRBV11-2, with TRBD1 as a possible D gene (5 bases). The V and J ends lost 1 base and 6 bases respectively, with 6 bases between them. The CDR3 has 13 amino acids. From germline, CDR1 is SGHAT and CDR2 FQNNGV. The CDR3 region is CASSLGQSGELFF. CDR3 nucleotides: TGTGCCAGCAGCTTAGGACAGTCCGGGGAGCTGTTTTTT.

The chain joins TRBV7-9 to TRBJ2-2, with a tentative D call TRBD1 (6 bases). Per germline, CDR1 SEHNR and CDR2 FQNEAQ (reference sequence). Trimming took 2 bases from V and 3 from J, leaving 10 bases between them. This CDR3 region has 15 residues. CDR3 protein: CASSLLGGYTGELFF. CDR3 bases: TGTGCCAGCAGCTTACTAGGGGGTTACACCGGGGAGCTGTTTTTT. Full variable domain (remainder filled in from reference TRBV7-9 and TRBJ2-2): DTGVSQNPRHKITKRGQNVTFRCDPISEHNRLYWYRQTLGQGPEFLTYFQNEAQLEKSRLLSDRFSAERPKGSFSTLEIQRTEQGDSAMYLCASSLLGGYTGELFFGEGSRLTVL.

The chain recombines TRBV29-1 with TRBJ1-3; D remains ambiguous. This CDR3 region has 13 residues. Between the trimmed V and J ends, which lost 4 bases and 6 bases, there was a span of 13 bases. Germline V gene data show CDR1 as SQVTM and CDR2 as ANQGSEA. The CDR3 region is CSVGLAGTNTIYF. CDR3 DNA: TGCAGCGTTGGATTAGCGGGAACAAACACCATATATTTT. Drawing the rest from reference TRBV29-1 and TRBJ1-3, the complete variable domain is SAVISQKPSRDICQRGTSLTIQCQVDSQVTMMFWYRQQPGQSLTLIATANQGSEATYESGFVIDKFPISRPNLTFSTLTVSNMSPEDSSIYLCSVGLAGTNTIYFGEGSWLTVV.

The genes are TRBV5-1 and TRBJ1-1; tentatively, D is TRBD1 (6 bases). The V gene lost 3 bases and the J gene lost 3 bases, with 15 bases spanning the gap. This CDR3 comprises 15 residues. From germline, CDR1 is SGHRS and CDR2 YFSETQ. The CDR3 reads CASSSAGAPYTEAFF. In DNA, the CDR3 is TGCGCCAGCAGCTCGGCAGGGGCCCCGTACACTGAAGCTTTCTTT. The full variable domain, in which reference TRBV5-1 and TRBJ1-1 provide the parts outside the CDR3, is KAGVTQTPRYLIKTRGQQVTLSCSPISGHRSVSWYQQTPGQGLQFLFEYFSETQRNKGNFPGRFSGRQFSNSRSEMNVSTLELGDSALYLCASSSAGAPYTEAFFGQGTRLTVV.

The chain links TRBV4-3 to TRBJ1-4; 9 bases line up with TRBD1. The CDR3 covers 14 residues. Trimming removed 4 bases from V and 5 bases from J; junction bases left unmatched: 2. The germline V gene has CDR1 LGHNA and CDR2 YSLEER. Here the CDR3 DNA reads TGCGCCAGCAGCCTAGGGACAGGGAATGAAAAACTGTTTTTT. This gives the protein CASSLGTGNEKLFF.

This sequence joins TRBV7-2 and TRBJ1-2; TRBD1 aligns across 8 bases. The V gene's germline CDR1 is SGHTA and CDR2 FQGNSA. The CDR3 consists of 14 residues. The ends lost 4 bases at V and 2 bases at J; junction bases unmatched: 3. This chain's CDR3 is CASSSQGANYGYTF. DNA for the CDR3: TGTGCCAGCAGCTCCCAGGGGGCAAACTATGGCTACACCTTC.

This chain joins TRBV11-2 and TRBJ2-1, with 7 bases matching TRBD2. V lost 4 bases, J lost 4 bases, and 16 bases stayed unmatched. Germline V gene lookup returns CDR1 SGHAT and CDR2 FQNNGV. The CDR3 has 18 amino acids. This CDR3 is CASSSIKGRGRVYNEQFF. The CDR3 DNA follows: TGTGCCAGCAGCTCTATTAAAGGGCGAGGGAGGGTTTACAATGAGCAGTTCTTC.

The chain joins TRBV10-3 to TRBJ2-3; D tentatively reads TRBD1 or TRBD2 (5 bases each). The CDR3 has 15 amino acids. Trimming removed 4 bases from V and 2 bases from J, with 13 bases in between. CDR1 is ENHRY and CDR2 is SYGVKD in the germline V gene. The CDR3 DNA reads TGTGCCATCAGTGTAGGGGACCGAATCACAGATACGCAGTATTTT. Its protein product is CAISVGDRITDTQYF.

The J gene is TRBJ2-1, the V gene TRBV14; 9 bases map to TRBD2. In germline, CDR1 is SGHDN, CDR2 FVKESK. The CDR3 length is 15 residues. V lost 1 base to trimming and J lost 3 bases; unmatched junction nucleotides: 1. The CDR3 DNA follows: TGTGCCAGCAGCCAAGGTAGCGGGAGCTACAATGAGCAGTTCTTC. It yields the protein CASSQGSGSYNEQFF.

The chain has TRBV7-3 and TRBJ1-1; 7 bases are shared with TRBD1. V lost 5 bases, J lost 1 base, and 4 bases stayed unmatched. The CDR3 spans 14 residues. The germline V gene has CDR1 SGHTA and CDR2 FQGTGA. For the CDR3, the DNA is TGTGCCAGCAGCGTGACAGGGCCGAACACTGAAGCTTTCTTT. It is translated as CASSVTGPNTEAFF.

This clone appeared a single time. J is TRBJ1-1 and V is TRBV2, with D tentatively TRBD1 (5 bases). CDR3 length: 13 residues. The germline CDR1 and CDR2 sequences are SNHLY and FYNNEI. Trimming left V 7 bases short and J 6 bases short, with 15 bases between. CDR3 sequence: CASIPNGGPEAFF. The CDR3 bases are TGTGCCAGCATCCCTAATGGGGGTCCTGAAGCTTTCTTT. Complete variable domain (other parts from reference TRBV2 and TRBJ1-1): EPEVTQTPSHQVTQMGQEVILRCVPISNHLYFYWYRQILGQKVEFLVSFYNNEISEKSEIFDDQFSVERPDGSNFTLKIRSTKLEDSAMYFCASIPNGGPEAFFGQGTRLTVV.

The chain joins TRBV28 to TRBJ2-1; D is possibly TRBD2 (6 bases). V was shortened by 9 bases and J by 7 bases, with 19 bases between the two germline ends. The germline V gene encodes CDR1 MDHEN and CDR2 SYDVKM. The length of the CDR3 is 14 residues. CDR3 sequence: CASSIPGRWNEQFF. The CDR3 DNA reads as TGTGCCAGTTCCATCCCAGGGAGGTGGAATGAGCAGTTCTTC.

The chain uses TRBV27 and TRBJ2-7; either TRBD1 or TRBD2 may fit D (6 bases each). Per the germline V gene, CDR1 is MNHEY and CDR2 is SMNVEV (reference sequence). The CDR3 is made up of 18 amino acids. The DNA of the CDR3 is TGTGCCAGCAGTTTCCTTGGAGGGGGGAGTGGCGGGCCTTGCCTCTGGGAAGTC. Amino acid sequence: CASSFLGGGSGGPCLWEV.

The gene calls are TRBV6-5 and TRBJ2-7; 10 bases line up with TRBD2. Germline V lookup: CDR1 MNHEY, CDR2 SVGAGI. The CDR3 loop spans 14 amino acids. Trimming took 6 bases from V and 2 from J; bases not matched to a gene: 4. The chain's CDR3 is CASRPGLAPYEQYF. The CDR3, as DNA: TGTGCCAGCAGACCGGGACTAGCGCCCTACGAGCAGTACTTC.